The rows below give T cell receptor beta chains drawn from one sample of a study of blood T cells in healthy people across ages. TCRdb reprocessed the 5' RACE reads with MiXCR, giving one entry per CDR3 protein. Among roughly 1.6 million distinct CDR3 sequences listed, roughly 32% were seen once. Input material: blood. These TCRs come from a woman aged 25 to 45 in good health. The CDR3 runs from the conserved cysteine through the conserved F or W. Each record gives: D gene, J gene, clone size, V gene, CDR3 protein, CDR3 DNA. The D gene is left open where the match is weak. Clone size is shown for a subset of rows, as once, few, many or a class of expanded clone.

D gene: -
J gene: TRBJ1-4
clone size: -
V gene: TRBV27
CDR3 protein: CASSSPQRREKLFF
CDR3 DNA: TGTGCCAGCAGTTCACCCCAGAGGAGAGAGAAACTGTTTTTT

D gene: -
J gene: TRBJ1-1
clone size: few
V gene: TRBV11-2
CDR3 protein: CASRPDRTNTEAFF
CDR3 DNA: TGTGCCAGCAGACCAGACAGGACGAACACTGAAGCTTTCTTT

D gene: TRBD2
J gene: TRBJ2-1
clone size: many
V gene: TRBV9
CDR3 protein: CASSTGTRAYNEQFF
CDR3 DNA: TGTGCCAGCAGCACAGGGACTAGGGCTTACAATGAGCAGTTCTTC

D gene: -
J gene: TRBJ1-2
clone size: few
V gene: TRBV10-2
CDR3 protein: CASAPGAEGYTF
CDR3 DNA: TGCGCCAGCGCACCGGGGGCAGAAGGCTACACCTTC

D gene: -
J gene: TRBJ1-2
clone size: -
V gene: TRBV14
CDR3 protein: CASSQVSGRSNYGYTF
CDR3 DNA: TGTGCCAGCAGCCAAGTTAGTGGGCGGTCTAACTATGGCTACACCTTC

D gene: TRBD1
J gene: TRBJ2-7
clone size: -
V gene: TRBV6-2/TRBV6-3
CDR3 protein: CASRTPGQGASYEQYF
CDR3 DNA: TGTGCCAGCAGGACCCCGGGACAGGGGGCCTCCTACGAGCAGTACTTC

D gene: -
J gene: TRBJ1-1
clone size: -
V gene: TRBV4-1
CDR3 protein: CASTPQAGKNTEAFF
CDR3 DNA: TGCGCCAGCACCCCACAGGCGGGCAAGAACACTGAAGCTTTCTTT

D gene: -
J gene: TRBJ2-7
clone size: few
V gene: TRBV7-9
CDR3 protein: CASTYSRGSSYEQYF
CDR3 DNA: TGTGCCAGCACCTACAGCAGGGGCAGCTCCTACGAGCAGTACTTC

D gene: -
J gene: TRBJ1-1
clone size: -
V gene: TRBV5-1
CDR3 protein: CASSSGTPSSEAFF
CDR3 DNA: TGCGCCAGCAGCTCCGGGACACCTAGTTCTGAAGCTTTCTTT

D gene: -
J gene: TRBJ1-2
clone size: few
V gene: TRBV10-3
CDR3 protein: CATSDKTRQLANYGYTF
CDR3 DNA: TGTGCCACTTCGGACAAAACACGGCAGCTCGCTAACTATGGCTACACCTTC

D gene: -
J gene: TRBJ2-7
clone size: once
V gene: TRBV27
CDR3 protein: CASSQRYPTQGMNLYEQYF
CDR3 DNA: TGTGCCAGCAGTCAACGATACCCGACACAGGGAATGAATCTCTACGAGCAGTACTTC

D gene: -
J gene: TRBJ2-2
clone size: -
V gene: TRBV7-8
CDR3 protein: CASSLSGGRLFF
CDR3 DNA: TGTGCCAGCAGCTTATCCGGAGGGCGGCTGTTTTTT

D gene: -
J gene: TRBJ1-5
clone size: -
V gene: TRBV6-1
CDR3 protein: CASGGGLSNQPQHF
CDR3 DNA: TGTGCCAGCGGGGGGGGGCTTAGCAATCAGCCCCAGCATTTT

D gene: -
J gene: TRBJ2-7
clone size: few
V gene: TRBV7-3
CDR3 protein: CASSASSFTEQYF
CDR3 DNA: TGTGCCAGCAGCGCTAGCAGTTTCACCGAGCAGTACTTC

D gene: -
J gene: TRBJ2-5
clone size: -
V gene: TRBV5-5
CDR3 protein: CASSLPPDRRQYF
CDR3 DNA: TGTGCCAGCAGCCTGCCCCCTGACAGGCGCCAGTACTTC

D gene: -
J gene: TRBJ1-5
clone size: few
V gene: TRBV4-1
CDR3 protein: CASSQTGTSGQPQHF
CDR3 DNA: TGCGCCAGCAGCCAAACCGGGACGTCAGGGCAGCCCCAGCATTTT

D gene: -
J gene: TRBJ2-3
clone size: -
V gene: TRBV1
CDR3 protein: CTSSPYGDTQYF
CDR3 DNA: TGCACCAGCAGCCCCTACGGAGATACGCAGTATTTT

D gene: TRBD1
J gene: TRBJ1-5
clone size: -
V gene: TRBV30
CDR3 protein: CAWSLQGDQPQHF
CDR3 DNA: TGTGCCTGGAGTCTACAGGGGGATCAGCCCCAGCATTTT

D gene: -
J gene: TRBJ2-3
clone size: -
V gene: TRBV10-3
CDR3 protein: CAISDKQDTQYF
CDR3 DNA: TGTGCCATCAGTGATAAGCAAGATACGCAGTATTTT

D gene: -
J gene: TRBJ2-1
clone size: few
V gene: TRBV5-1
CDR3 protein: CASSWTVAYNEQFF
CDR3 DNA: TGCGCCAGCAGCTGGACAGTGGCATACAATGAGCAGTTCTTC

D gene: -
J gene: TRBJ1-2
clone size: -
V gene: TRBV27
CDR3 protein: CASSFRDGIHWDYGYTF
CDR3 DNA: TGTGCCAGCAGCTTCCGGGACGGAATCCATTGGGACTATGGCTACACCTTC

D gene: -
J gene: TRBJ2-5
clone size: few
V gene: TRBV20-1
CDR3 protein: CSAREGSYNEQYF
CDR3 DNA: TGCAGTGCTAGAGAGGGTTCCTACAATGAGCAGTACTTC

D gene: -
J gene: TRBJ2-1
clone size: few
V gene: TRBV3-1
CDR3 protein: CASSQGRGLNEQFF
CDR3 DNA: TGTGCCAGCAGCCAAGGGCGAGGTCTCAATGAGCAGTTCTTC

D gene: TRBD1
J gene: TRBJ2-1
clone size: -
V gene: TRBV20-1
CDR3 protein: CSARGDRGPTGSYNEQFF
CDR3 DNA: TGCAGTGCTAGAGGGGACAGGGGGCCCACCGGCTCCTACAATGAGCAGTTCTTC

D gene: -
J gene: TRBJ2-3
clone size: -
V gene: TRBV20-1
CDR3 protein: CSTSYDAGRTDTQYF
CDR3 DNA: TGCAGTACTAGTTACGACGCGGGGAGAACAGATACGCAGTATTTT

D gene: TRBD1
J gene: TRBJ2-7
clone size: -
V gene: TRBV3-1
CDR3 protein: CASSLTTGPEAYEQYF
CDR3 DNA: TGTGCCAGCAGCCTTACGACAGGGCCGGAGGCCTACGAGCAGTACTTC

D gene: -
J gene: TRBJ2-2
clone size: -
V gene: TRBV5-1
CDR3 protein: CASSLGMGTGELFF
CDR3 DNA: TGCGCCAGCAGCTTGGGTATGGGGACCGGGGAGCTGTTTTTT

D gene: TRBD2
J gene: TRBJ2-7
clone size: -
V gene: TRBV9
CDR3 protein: CVSSALSGPPYEQYF
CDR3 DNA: TGTGTCAGCAGCGCGCTTAGCGGGCCCCCCTACGAGCAGTACTTC

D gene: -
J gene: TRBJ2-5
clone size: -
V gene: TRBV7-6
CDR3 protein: CASSLAEDAAQYF
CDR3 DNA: TGTGCCAGCAGCTTAGCCGAAGACGCGGCCCAGTACTTC

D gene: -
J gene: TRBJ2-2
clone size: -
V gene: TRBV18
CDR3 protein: CASSLRGQHTGELFF
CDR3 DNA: TGTGCCAGCTCTCTGCGGGGACAGCACACCGGGGAGCTGTTTTTT

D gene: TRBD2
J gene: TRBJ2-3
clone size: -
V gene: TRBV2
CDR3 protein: CASRLLAADTQYF
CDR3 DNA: TGTGCCAGCCGTCTCCTAGCGGCAGATACGCAGTATTTT

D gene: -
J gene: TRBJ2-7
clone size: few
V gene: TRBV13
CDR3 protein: CASKGWGGFEQYF
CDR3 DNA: TGTGCCAGCAAAGGATGGGGCGGGTTCGAGCAGTACTTC

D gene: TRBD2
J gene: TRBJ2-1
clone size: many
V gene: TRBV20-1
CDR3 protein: CSAPLAGDEQFF
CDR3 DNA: TGCAGTGCTCCCCTAGCGGGAGATGAGCAGTTCTTC

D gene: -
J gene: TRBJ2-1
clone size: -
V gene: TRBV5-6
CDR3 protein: CASSFGRAHNEQFF
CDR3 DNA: TGTGCCAGCAGTTTCGGGCGTGCACACAATGAGCAGTTCTTC

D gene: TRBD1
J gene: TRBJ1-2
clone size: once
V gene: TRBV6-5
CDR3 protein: CASSYSGQGGYGCTF
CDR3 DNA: TGTGCCAGCAGTTACTCGGGACAGGGGGGTTATGGCTGCACCTTC

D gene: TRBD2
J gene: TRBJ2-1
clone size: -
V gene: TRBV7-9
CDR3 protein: CASSLELARGNEQFF
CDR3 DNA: TGTGCCAGCAGCTTAGAACTAGCGAGAGGGAATGAGCAGTTCTTC

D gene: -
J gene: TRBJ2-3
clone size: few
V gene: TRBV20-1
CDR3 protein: CSARGGPGSTDTQYF
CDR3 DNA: TGCAGTGCTAGGGGGGGTCCTGGGTCCACAGATACGCAGTATTTT

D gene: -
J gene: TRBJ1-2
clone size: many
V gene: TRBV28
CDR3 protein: CASRLGPQNYGYTF
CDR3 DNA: TGTGCCAGCAGACTAGGGCCCCAGAACTATGGCTACACCTTC

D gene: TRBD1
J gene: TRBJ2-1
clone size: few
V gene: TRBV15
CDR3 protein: CATSSTRQGYNEQFF
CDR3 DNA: TGTGCCACCAGCAGTACCCGACAGGGTTACAATGAGCAGTTCTTC

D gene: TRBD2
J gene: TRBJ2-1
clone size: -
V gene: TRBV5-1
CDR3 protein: CASSLSGLASYNEQFF
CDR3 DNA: TGCGCCAGCAGCTTATCGGGACTAGCGTCATACAATGAGCAGTTCTTC

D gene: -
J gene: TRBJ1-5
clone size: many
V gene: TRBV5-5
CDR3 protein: CASSLVVTTSNQPQHF
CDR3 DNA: TGTGCCAGCAGCTTGGTGGTCACTACTAGCAATCAGCCCCAGCATTTT

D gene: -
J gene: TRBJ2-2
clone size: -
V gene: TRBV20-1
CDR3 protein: CSARPRGGRNTGELFF
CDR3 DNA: TGCAGTGCTAGACCCCGGGGTGGGCGGAACACCGGGGAGCTGTTTTTT

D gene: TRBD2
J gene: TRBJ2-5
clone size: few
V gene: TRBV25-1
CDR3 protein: CASSKTLPGGETQYF
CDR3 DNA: TGTGCCAGCAGTAAGACCTTACCGGGGGGAGAGACCCAGTACTTC

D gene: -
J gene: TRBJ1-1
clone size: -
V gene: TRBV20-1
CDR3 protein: CSAREGPRFNTEAFF
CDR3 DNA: TGCAGTGCTAGAGAGGGACCCAGGTTCAACACTGAAGCTTTCTTT

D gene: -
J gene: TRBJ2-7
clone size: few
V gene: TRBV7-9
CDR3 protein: CASSSGGIGIYEQYF
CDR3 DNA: TGTGCCAGCAGCTCAGGGGGGATTGGGATCTACGAGCAGTACTTC

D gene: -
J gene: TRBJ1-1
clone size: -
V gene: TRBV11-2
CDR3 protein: CASSLLVGRHTEAFF
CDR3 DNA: TGTGCCAGCAGCTTACTAGTGGGGCGGCACACTGAAGCTTTCTTT

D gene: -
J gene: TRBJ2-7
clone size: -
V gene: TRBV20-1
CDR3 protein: CSAREEKVLGYEQYF
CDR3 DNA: TGCAGTGCTAGAGAAGAGAAGGTCTTAGGCTACGAGCAGTACTTC

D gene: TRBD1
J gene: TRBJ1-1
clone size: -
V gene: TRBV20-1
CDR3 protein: CSARPRQGWTEAFF
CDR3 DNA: TGCAGTGCTAGACCGAGACAGGGATGGACTGAAGCTTTCTTT

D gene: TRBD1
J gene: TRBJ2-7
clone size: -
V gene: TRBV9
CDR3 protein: CASGETPDRAPYEQYF
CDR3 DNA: TGTGCCAGCGGCGAAACTCCGGACAGGGCACCCTACGAGCAGTACTTC

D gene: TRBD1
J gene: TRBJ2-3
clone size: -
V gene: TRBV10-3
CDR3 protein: CAITMDRGRTDTQYF
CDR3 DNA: TGTGCCATCACCATGGACAGGGGCCGCACAGATACGCAGTATTTT

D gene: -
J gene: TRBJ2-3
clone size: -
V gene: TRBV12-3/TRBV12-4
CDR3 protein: CASSWDRLADTQYF
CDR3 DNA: TGTGCCAGCAGCTGGGACCGGCTCGCAGATACGCAGTATTTT

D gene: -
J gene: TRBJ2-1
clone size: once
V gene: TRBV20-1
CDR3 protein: CSANSQLNPKINYNEQFF
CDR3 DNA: TGCAGTGCTAACTCACAACTCAACCCGAAAATAAACTACAATGAGCAGTTCTTC

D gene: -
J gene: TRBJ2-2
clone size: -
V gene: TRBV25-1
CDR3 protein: CASSVGGARTGELFF
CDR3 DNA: TGTGCCAGCAGTGTGGGGGGCGCCCGTACCGGGGAGCTGTTTTTT

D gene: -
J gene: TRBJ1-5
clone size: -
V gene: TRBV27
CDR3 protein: CASNTGNQPQHF
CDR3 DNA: TGTGCCAGTAACACGGGCAATCAGCCCCAGCATTTT

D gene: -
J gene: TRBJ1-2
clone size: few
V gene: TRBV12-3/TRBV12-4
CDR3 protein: CASSLEGASNYGYTF
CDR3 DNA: TGTGCCAGCAGTCTCGAGGGTGCGTCTAACTATGGCTACACCTTC

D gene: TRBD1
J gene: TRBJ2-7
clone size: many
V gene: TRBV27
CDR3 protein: CASSKTGGFEEQYF
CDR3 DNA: TGTGCCAGCAGCAAGACAGGGGGGTTTGAAGAGCAGTACTTC

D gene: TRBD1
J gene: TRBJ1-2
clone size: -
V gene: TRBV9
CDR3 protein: CASRQDRGYGYTF
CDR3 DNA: TGTGCCAGCAGACAGGACAGGGGCTATGGCTACACCTTC

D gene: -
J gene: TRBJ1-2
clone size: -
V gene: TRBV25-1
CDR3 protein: CASSEGEDYGYTF
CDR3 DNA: TGTGCCAGCAGTGAGGGTGAGGACTATGGCTACACCTTC

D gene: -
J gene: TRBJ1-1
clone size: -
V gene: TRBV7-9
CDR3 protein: CASSLGSSPEAFF
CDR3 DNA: TGTGCCAGCAGCTTAGGTTCATCCCCCGAAGCTTTCTTT